This T cell receptor (beta chain) comes out of a study of blood T cell repertoires in COVID-19. Study as a whole: There were acute and convalescent COVID-19 samples, and they came from the United States, Italy and Spain. Sources were T cells, B-cell-depleted T cells, or PBMCs; the material itself was cDNA or gDNA.

Profiled with immunoSEQ multiplex PCR; TCRdb holds only in-frame clones, not every one. The table has tens of thousands of clones, 90% seen once. CDR3 size: 14 residues. Per the germline V gene, CDR1 is ENHRY and CDR2 is SYGVKD. V was trimmed by 3 bases and J by 4 bases, leaving 11 bases between them. The clonotype comes from a woman aged 55-70 years with active COVID-19. Source material: peripheral blood. This rearrangement joins TRBV10-3 to TRBJ2-3, with D perhaps TRBD1 (6 bases). The CDR3 bases are TGTGCCATCAGTGAAGGCAGGGGCCCAGATACGCAGTATTTT. Residues: CAISEGRGPDTQYF.